A single sample is the source of the 24 T cell receptor beta chains below, sequenced in a study of T cells after yellow fever vaccination. MiXCR, run by TCRdb on the 5' RACE reads, gives a single entry per CDR3 protein. Among under 55,000 distinct CDR3 sequences listed, almost 7% were seen once. The sample consisted of CD8+ T cells not binding an NS4B(214-222) dextramer, sorted from PBMCs, taken 45 days after the yellow fever booster vaccination. Every receptor here comes from a man aged 25 to 40 who received the YFV17D yellow fever vaccine.

This clonotype was seen ten or more times. The chain employs TRBV6-2 or TRBV6-3 and TRBJ2-1; TRBD2 aligns across 12 bases. The V gene's germline CDR1 is MNHEY and CDR2 SVGEGT. The CDR3 has 14 residues. V lost 7 bases to trimming and J lost 7 bases; unmatched junction nucleotides: 5. CDR3 bases: TGTGCCAGCACGACTAGCGGGAGTCGGAATGAGCAGTTCTTC. Its translation is CASTTSGSRNEQFF.

There are a few counts of this clonotype. The chain couples TRBV12-5 to TRBJ2-7; TRBD2 matches at 8 bases. The germline V gene encodes CDR1 LGHNT and CDR2 FRNRAP. V dropped 3 bases and J dropped 0; count of bases not matched to a gene: 13. The length of the CDR3 is 18 residues. DNA of the CDR3: TGTGCTAGTGGTTTTTTCCCCGGGGGGGACATAGACTCCTACGAGCAGTACTTC. Residues: CASGFFPGGDIDSYEQYF.

This clonotype was detected many times. An end of the junction differs from the germline gene, which may be a read error. The V and J genes are TRBV7-7 and TRBJ2-5; 8 bases are a match to TRBD1. This CDR3 region has 15 residues. Germline V gives CDR1 SSHAT, CDR2 FNYEAQ (reference sequence). CDR3 sequence reads: CASSLGTGGGETQYF. DNA for the CDR3: TGTGCTAGCAGCTTAGGGACAGGAGGGGGAGAGACCCAGTACTTC. Complete variable domain (other parts from reference TRBV7-7 and TRBJ2-5): GAGVSQSPRYKVTKRGQDVTLRCDPISSHATLYWYQQALGQGPEFLTYFNYEAQPDKSGLPSDRFSAERPEGSISTLTIQRTEQRDSAMYRCASSLGTGGGETQYFGPGTRLLVL.

This clonotype was picked up many times. The chain joins TRBV27 to TRBJ2-1; TRBD2 matches at 8 bases. The CDR3 runs to 12 residues. V lost 6 bases to trimming and J lost 8 bases; unmatched junction nucleotides: 3. Germline CDR1 is MNHEY and CDR2 is SMNVEV (reference sequence). The CDR3 sequence is CASSGGVYEQFF. The CDR3 bases are TGTGCCAGCAGCGGGGGGGTATATGAGCAGTTCTTC.

This clonotype was recorded at least ten times. This chain uses TRBV20-1 with TRBJ2-1, with a possible D match to TRBD2 (6 bases). The CDR3 runs 13 residues. The V gene lost 0 bases and the J gene lost 7 bases, with 10 bases spanning the gap. Germline CDR1 DFQATT, CDR2 SNEGSKA (reference sequence). The CDR3 bases are TGCAGTGCTAGAGATTTGGCGGGAAATGAGCAGTTCTTC. Translated: CSARDLAGNEQFF.

There are many counts of this clonotype. The CDR3 protein is CSVAARNTEAFF. The CDR3 DNA reads as TGCAGCGTAGCTGCTCGGAACACTGAAGCTTTCTTT. The genes are TRBV29-1 and TRBJ1-1; D is ambiguous. Deletions cut 6 bases from V and 1 base from J, with 9 bases between. CDR1 is SQVTM, CDR2 ANQGSEA, per germline. The CDR3 consists of 12 residues. Full variable domain (remainder filled in from reference TRBV29-1 and TRBJ1-1): SAVISQKPSRDICQRGTSLTIQCQVDSQVTMMFWYRQQPGQSLTLIATANQGSEATYESGFVIDKFPISRPNLTFSTLTVSNMSPEDSSIYLCSVAARNTEAFFGQGTRLTVV.

This clonotype was counted ten times or more. This sequence joins TRBV7-8 and TRBJ2-1; D is uncertain. Trimming shortened V by 5 bases and J by 0 bases, and 8 bases separated the two germline ends. There are 14 residues in the CDR3. The V gene's germline CDR1 is SGHVS and CDR2 FQNEAQ. CDR3 bases: TGTGCCAGCAGCCCGCACTTCTCCTACAATGAGCAGTTCTTC. It is translated as CASSPHFSYNEQFF.

This clonotype was observed at least ten times. The J gene is TRBJ2-1, the V gene TRBV11-2; D gene ambiguous. This CDR3 comprises 12 residues. V lost 6 bases and J lost 6, with 9 bases in between. Germline V lookup: CDR1 SGHAT, CDR2 FQNNGV. The DNA for the CDR3 is TGTGCCAGCAGGGGGTCCGCCAATGAGCAGTTCTTC. Translating it yields CASRGSANEQFF.

This clonotype was detected many times. The gene calls are TRBV11-2 and TRBJ2-3; D is unresolved. Germline-derived CDR1 and CDR2 are SGHAT and FQNNGV. Trimming pared 0 bases from V and 6 bases from J, leaving 1 base between. The CDR3 length is 11 residues. DNA of the CDR3: TGTGCCAGCAGCTTAGAGGATACGCAGTATTTT. This sequence encodes CASSLEDTQYF.

Here the CDR3 reads CASSLDWGMGETQYF. The CDR3 region has the DNA TGTGCCAGCAGCTTAGATTGGGGCATGGGGGAGACCCAGTACTTC. The chain uses TRBV7-2 and TRBJ2-5; perhaps TRBD1 as D (5 bases). Germline V gene lookup returns CDR1 SGHTA and CDR2 FQGNSA. V was cut by 1 base and J by 5 bases, with 14 bases left in between. The CDR3 runs 15 residues.

This clonotype was counted many times. CDR3 residues: CASSLVFSYEQYF. The CDR3 DNA reads TGTGCCAGCAGCTTAGTTTTCTCCTACGAGCAGTACTTC. V usage is TRBV7-2 and J usage is TRBJ2-7; D is undetermined. Trimming took 1 base from V and 0 from J, leaving 4 bases between them. CDR3 length: 13 residues. The germline gives CDR1 SGHTA, CDR2 FQGNSA.

This clonotype was counted many times. CDR3 residues: CASSLLPTSGRDEQYF. The CDR3 DNA follows: TGCGCCAGCAGCTTGCTTCCGACTAGCGGGAGAGACGAGCAGTACTTC. The chain is built from TRBV5-1 and TRBJ2-7; 12 nucleotides align to TRBD2. V dropped 1 base and J dropped 5; count of bases not matched to a gene: 7. The CDR3 length is 16 residues. The germline CDR1 and CDR2 sequences are SGHRS and YFSETQ.

This clonotype was counted many times. V and J are TRBV18 and TRBJ2-3; D remains ambiguous. CDR1 is KGHSH and CDR2 is LQKENI in the germline V gene. The length of the CDR3 is 13 residues. V was clipped by 3 bases and J by 5 bases, with 9 bases between them. The CDR3 bases are TGTGCCAGCTCACCTCCCTCGGTAGATACGCAGTATTTT. Amino acids: CASSPPSVDTQYF.

This clonotype was observed at least ten times. The chain recombines TRBV2 with TRBJ2-7, with TRBD2 matching 11 bases. The CDR3 sequence is 15 residues long. Germline V gene lookup returns CDR1 SNHLY and CDR2 FYNNEI. V shed 6 bases and J 0 bases; nucleotides not matched to a gene: 4. DNA for the CDR3: TGTGCCAGCAGGCCTGGGACTAGCGGCTCCTACGAGCAGTACTTC. Protein sequence: CASRPGTSGSYEQYF.

This clonotype was seen many times. The chain carries TRBV20-1 and TRBJ2-2; 11 nucleotides line up with TRBD2. The length of the CDR3 is 13 residues. The germline V gene has CDR1 DFQATT and CDR2 SNEGSKA (reference sequence). J lost 6 bases, V lost 6 bases, and 3 bases had no gene match. The CDR3 nucleotides are TGCAGTGCCGCTAGCGGGAGGTCCGGGGAGCTGTTTTTT. Encoded protein: CSAASGRSGELFF.

This clonotype was observed many times. The chain joins TRBV9 to TRBJ2-1; TRBD2 matches at 13 bases. This CDR3 contains 15 residues. With 3 bases clipped from V and 7 bases from J, the junction kept 4 bases outside the gene matches. The germline V gene has CDR1 SGDLS and CDR2 YYNGEE. The CDR3 region has the DNA TGTGCCAGCAGCGGTACTAGCGGGAGGGGGAATGAGCAGTTCTTC. Amino acid sequence: CASSGTSGRGNEQFF.

In this sample, this clonotype turned up many times. The V gene is TRBV7-8, the J gene TRBJ1-5; D not certain. The CDR3 loop spans 15 amino acids. The V and J ends lost 6 bases and 0 bases respectively, with 12 bases between them. Germline V gives CDR1 SGHVS, CDR2 FQNEAQ. CDR3 region: CASRLTDYSNQPQHF. In DNA form, the CDR3 reads TGTGCCAGCAGACTGACGGATTATAGCAATCAGCCCCAGCATTTT.

The chain couples TRBV4-3 to TRBJ1-1; D is unclear. The CDR3 runs to 15 residues. V lost 0 bases and J 2 bases, leaving 10 bases between the germline ends. Germline V gene lookup returns CDR1 LGHNA and CDR2 YSLEER. CDR3 DNA: TGCGCCAGCAGCCAAGATCGGCCAGGAAACACTGAAGCTTTCTTT. It is translated as CASSQDRPGNTEAFF.

This clonotype was counted only a few times. V gene TRBV3-1 combines with J gene TRBJ2-7; D possibly matches TRBD1 or TRBD2 (5 bases each). CDR1 is LGHDT and CDR2 is YNNKEL in the germline V gene (reference sequence). V lost 0 bases, J lost 7 bases, and 16 bases lay in between. The CDR3 has 15 residues. CDR3: CASSQDLGRLREQYF. The CDR3 nucleotides are TGTGCCAGCAGCCAAGATTTGGGACGTTTGAGAGAGCAGTACTTC.

This clonotype has ten or more counts. The rearrangement joins TRBV5-1 to TRBJ1-2; D gene ambiguous. Deletions cut 0 bases from V and 8 bases from J, with 11 bases between. The length of the CDR3 is 13 residues. The germline V gene encodes CDR1 SGHRS and CDR2 YFSETQ. CDR3: CASSLGRPGGYTF. For the CDR3, the DNA is TGCGCCAGCAGCTTGGGTCGACCGGGAGGCTACACCTTC.

This clonotype showed up many times. V and J are TRBV7-9 and TRBJ2-1; 10 bases agree with TRBD2. Losses at the gene ends were 6 bases for V and 9 bases for J; bases not matched to a gene: 14. In germline, CDR1 is SEHNR, CDR2 FQNEAQ (reference sequence). The CDR3 is 16 residues long. DNA of the CDR3: TGTGCCAGCAGTGGAACAGGTCTAGCGGGAGTAGTTGAGCAGTTCTTC. Encoded protein: CASSGTGLAGVVEQFF.

This clonotype has ten or more counts. The rearrangement uses TRBV5-6 and TRBJ2-5; D assignment may be TRBD1 or TRBD2 (5 bases each). Trimming removed 4 bases at V and 5 bases at J, with 18 bases between. The germline CDR1 and CDR2 sequences are SGHDT and YYEEEE. The CDR3 spans 15 residues. The CDR3 DNA follows: TGTGCCAGCAGCCGGCCGGGGCAAGACTTGGAGACCCAGTACTTC. This codes for CASSRPGQDLETQYF. The full variable domain, in which reference TRBV5-6 and TRBJ2-5 provide the parts outside the CDR3, is DAGVTQSPTHLIKTRGQQVTLRCSPKSGHDTVSWYQQALGQGPQFIFQYYEEEERQRGNFPDRFSGHQFPNYSSELNVNALLLGDSALYLCASSRPGQDLETQYFGPGTRLLVL.

This clonotype was recorded many times. The gene calls are TRBV12-3 or TRBV12-4 and TRBJ2-1, with a possible D match to TRBD2 (6 bases). The CDR3 totals 15 residues. The ends were cut back, 8 bases at V and 8 bases at J, with 22 bases in the middle. The DNA of the CDR3 is TGTGCCAGCCATTCGGGGGTCTTCAATACGGATGAGCAGTTCTTC. Encoded protein: CASHSGVFNTDEQFF.

This clonotype was picked up many times. The J gene is TRBJ2-2, the V gene TRBV27; 7 nucleotides align to TRBD2. The germline gives CDR1 MNHEY, CDR2 SMNVEV (reference sequence). This CDR3 has 14 amino acids. The ends lost 2 bases at V and 6 bases at J; junction bases unmatched: 3. The CDR3 nucleotides are TGTGCCAGCAGTTTACTTGGACTAGCCGGGGAGCTGTTTTTT. The encoded protein is CASSLLGLAGELFF.